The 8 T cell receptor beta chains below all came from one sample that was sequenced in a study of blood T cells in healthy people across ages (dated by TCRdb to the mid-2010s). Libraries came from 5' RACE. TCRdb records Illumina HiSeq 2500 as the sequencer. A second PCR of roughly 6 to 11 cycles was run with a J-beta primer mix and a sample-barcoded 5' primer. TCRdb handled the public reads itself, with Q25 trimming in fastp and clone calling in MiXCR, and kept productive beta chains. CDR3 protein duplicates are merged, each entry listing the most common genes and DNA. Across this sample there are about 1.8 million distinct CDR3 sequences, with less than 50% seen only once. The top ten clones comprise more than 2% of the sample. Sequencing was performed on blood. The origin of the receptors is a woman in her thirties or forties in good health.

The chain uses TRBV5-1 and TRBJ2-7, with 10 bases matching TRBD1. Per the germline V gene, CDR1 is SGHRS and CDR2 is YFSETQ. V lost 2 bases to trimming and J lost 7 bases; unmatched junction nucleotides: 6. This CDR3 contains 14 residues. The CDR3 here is CASSFGQGGGEQYF. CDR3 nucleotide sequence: TGCGCCAGCAGCTTCGGACAGGGGGGTGGGGAGCAGTACTTC.

The CDR3 protein is CASSRGHPGYGYTF. The CDR3 region has the DNA TGTGCCAGCAGCCGGGGACACCCGGGGTATGGCTACACCTTC. The V and J genes are TRBV3-1 and TRBJ1-2, with D maybe TRBD1 (6 bases). Germline assignment: CDR1 LGHDT and CDR2 YNNKEL (reference sequence). The CDR3 sequence is 14 residues long. Between the trimmed V and J ends, which lost 4 bases and 5 bases, there was a span of 14 bases. The full variable domain, in which reference TRBV3-1 and TRBJ1-2 provide the parts outside the CDR3, is DTAVSQTPKYLVTQMGNDKSIKCEQNLGHDTMYWYKQDSKKFLKIMFSYNNKELIINETVPNRFSPKSPDKAHLNLHINSLELGDSAVYFCASSRGHPGYGYTFGSGTRLTVV.

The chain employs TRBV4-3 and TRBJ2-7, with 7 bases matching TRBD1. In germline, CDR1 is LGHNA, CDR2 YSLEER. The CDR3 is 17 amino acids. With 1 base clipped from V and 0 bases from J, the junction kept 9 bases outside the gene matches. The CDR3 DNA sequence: TGCGCCAGCAGCCAAGGCCCGGCTCGGGACAGCTCCTACGAGCAGTACTTC. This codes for CASSQGPARDSSYEQYF.

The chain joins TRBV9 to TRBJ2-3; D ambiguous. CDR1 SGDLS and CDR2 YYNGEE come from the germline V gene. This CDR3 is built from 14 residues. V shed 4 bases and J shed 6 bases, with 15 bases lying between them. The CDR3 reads CASSPGALLDTQYF. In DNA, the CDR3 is TGTGCCAGCAGCCCAGGTGCCCTCTTGGATACGCAGTATTTT.

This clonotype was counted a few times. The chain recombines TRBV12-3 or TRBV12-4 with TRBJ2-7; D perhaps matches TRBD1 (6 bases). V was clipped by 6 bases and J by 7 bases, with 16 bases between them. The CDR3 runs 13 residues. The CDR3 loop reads CASSHLQGEEQYF. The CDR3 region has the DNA TGTGCCAGCAGCCACTTACAGGGAGAGGAGCAGTACTTC.

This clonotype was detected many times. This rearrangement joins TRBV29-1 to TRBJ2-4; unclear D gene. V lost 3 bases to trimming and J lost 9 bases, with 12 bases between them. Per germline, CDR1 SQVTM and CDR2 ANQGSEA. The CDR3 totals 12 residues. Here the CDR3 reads CSVDVGSGIQYF. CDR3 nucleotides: TGCAGCGTTGACGTGGGGTCTGGCATTCAGTACTTC.

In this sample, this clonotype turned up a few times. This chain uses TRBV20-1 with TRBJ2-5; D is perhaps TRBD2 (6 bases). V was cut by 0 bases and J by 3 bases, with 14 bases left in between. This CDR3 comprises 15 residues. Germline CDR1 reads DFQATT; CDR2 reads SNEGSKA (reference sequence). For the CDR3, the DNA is TGCAGTGCTAGAGATGTGTCCCTAGCGAAAGAGACCCAGTACTTC. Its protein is CSARDVSLAKETQYF.

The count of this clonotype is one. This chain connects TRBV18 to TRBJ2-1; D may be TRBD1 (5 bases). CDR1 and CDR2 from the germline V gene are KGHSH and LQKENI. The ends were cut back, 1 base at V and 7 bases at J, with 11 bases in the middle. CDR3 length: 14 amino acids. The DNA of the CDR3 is TGTGCCAGCTCACCACGGGTAGGGGATAATGAGCAGTTCTTC. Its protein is CASSPRVGDNEQFF.